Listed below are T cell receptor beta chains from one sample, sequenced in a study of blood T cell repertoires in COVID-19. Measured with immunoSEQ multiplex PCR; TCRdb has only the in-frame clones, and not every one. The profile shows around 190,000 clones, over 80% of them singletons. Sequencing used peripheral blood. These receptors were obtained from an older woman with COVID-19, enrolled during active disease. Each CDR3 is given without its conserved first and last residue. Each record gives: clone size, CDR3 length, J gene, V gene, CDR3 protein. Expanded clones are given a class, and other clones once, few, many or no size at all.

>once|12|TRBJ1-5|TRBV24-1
ATSSEHANQPQH
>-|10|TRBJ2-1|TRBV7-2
ASSLDSDEQF
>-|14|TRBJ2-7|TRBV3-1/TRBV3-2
ASSPPPGQGTYEQY
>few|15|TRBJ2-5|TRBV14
ASSSGTSGPKRETQY
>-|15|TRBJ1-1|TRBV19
ASSVNRRGQGNTEAF
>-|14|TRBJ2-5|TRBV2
ASRKNPGQGPETQY
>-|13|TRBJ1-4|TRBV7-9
ASSLGDRANEKLF
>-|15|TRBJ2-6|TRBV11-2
ASSLVSQGSGANVLT
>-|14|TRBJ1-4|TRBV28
ASSRWGTASNEKLF
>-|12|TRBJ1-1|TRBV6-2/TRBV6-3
ASSYRDRVAEAF
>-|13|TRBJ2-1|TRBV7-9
ASSYQSLAGVEQF
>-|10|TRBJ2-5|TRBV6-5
ASHGVAETQY
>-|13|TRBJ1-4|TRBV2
ASSEEGTTNEKLF
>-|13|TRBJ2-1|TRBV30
AWSPLAGGSNEQF
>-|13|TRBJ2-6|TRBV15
ATSRPGSGANVLT
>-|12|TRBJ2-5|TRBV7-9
ASSSRTGQETQY
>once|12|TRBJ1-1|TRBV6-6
ASSTGTGLGEAF
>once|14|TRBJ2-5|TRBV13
ASSLNRGGLRETQY
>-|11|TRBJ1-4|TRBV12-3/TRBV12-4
ASSLDGGEKLF
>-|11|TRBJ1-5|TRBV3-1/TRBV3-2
ASSARTDQPQH
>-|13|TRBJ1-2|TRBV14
ASSPAGTANYGYT
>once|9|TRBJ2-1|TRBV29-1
SVYSPNEQF
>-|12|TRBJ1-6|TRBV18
ASSPTDSSSPLH
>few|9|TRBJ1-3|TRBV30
VVGWRNTIY
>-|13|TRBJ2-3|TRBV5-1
ASSRRAGAGDTQY
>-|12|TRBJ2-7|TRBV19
ASSTTGASYEQY
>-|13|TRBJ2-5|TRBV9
ASSVATGRIETQY
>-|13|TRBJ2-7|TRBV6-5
ASTLTSGSSYEQY
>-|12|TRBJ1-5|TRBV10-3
AVGGGNSNQPQH
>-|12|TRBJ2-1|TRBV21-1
ASSKEVRGTKQF
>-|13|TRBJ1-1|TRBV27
ASSPQGGRRTEAF
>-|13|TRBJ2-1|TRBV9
ASSVGLAGEGEQF
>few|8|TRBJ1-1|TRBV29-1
SVESSEAF
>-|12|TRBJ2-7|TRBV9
ASSASTSGNEQY
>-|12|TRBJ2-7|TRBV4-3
ASSQEDRAYEQY
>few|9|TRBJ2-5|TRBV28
ASSYRETQY
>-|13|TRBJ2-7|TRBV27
ASSFGTSGIYEQY
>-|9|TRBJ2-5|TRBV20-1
SAGGDETQY
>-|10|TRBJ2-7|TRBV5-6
ASSQAAGMQY
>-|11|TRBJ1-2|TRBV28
ASSPQQGFGYT
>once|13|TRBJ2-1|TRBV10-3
AISEGGTGRREQF
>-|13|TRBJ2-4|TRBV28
ASSALGTEQNIQY
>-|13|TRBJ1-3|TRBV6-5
ASSYTPNVGNTIY
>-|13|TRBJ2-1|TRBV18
ASSPYSLSYNEQF
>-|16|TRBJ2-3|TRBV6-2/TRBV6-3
ASSSTGTSGTSTDTQY
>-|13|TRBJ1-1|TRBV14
ASSQVQGEETKAF
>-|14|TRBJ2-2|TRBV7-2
ASSLKLTGSAGELF
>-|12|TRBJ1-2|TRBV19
ASSPKQQGAGYT
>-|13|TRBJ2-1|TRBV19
ASSISASRYNEQF